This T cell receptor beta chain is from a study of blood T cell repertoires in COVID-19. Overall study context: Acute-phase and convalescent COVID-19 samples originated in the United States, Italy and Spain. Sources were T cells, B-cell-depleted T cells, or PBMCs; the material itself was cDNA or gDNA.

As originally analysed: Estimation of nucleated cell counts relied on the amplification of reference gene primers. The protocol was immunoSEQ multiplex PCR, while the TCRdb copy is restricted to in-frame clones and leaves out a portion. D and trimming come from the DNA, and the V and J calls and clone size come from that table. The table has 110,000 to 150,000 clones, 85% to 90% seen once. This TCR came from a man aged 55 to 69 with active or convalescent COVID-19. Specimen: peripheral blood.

DNA of the CDR3: TGCGCCAGCAGCTTGGTGGCAGGGGAAAACTATGGCTACACCTTC. It yields the protein CASSLVAGENYGYTF. This chain uses TRBV5-1 with TRBJ1-2; tentative D call: TRBD1 (6 bases). The CDR3 has 15 residues. Germline lookup yields CDR1 SGHRS and CDR2 YFSETQ. Trimming removed 0 bases from V and 2 bases from J, with 11 bases in between.